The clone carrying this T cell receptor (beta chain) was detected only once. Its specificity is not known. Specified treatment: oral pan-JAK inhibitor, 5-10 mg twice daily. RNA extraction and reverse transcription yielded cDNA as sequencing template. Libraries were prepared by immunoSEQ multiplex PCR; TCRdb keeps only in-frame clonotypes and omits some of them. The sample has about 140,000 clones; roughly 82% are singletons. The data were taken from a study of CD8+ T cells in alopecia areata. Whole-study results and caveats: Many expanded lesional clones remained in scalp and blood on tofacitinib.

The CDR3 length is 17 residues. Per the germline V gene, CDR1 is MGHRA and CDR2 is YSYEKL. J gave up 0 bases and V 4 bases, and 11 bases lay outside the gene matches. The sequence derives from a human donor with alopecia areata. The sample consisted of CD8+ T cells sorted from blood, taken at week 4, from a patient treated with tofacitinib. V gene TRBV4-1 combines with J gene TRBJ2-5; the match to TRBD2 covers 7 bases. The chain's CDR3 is CASSPTRSGVYQETQYF. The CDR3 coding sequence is TGCGCCAGCAGCCCGACGAGGAGCGGGGTGTACCAAGAGACCCAGTACTTC.